This T cell receptor (beta chain) was documented in a study of blood T cells in healthy people across ages. Study findings and constraints: A roughly linear fall in TCR beta diversity per million T cells was seen with increasing age. CMV status of donors was not determined, possibly confounding expanded clonotype changes.

CDR3 length equals 13 residues. CDR1 is SGHTA, CDR2 FQGNSA, per germline. The V gene lost 5 bases and the J gene lost 2 bases, with 7 bases spanning the gap. A few counts support this clonotype. Its antigen is not known. Russia was home to the donors, healthy Caucasian individuals aged roughly 6 to 95. The second PCR ran roughly 7 to 12 cycles with a sample-barcoded 5' primer and J-beta primers. TCRdb fed the 5' RACE reads into MiXCR, producing one record per CDR3 protein. The sample contains approximately 760,000 distinct CDR3 sequences, just under 25% of which appear only once. These same data were also listed under a study on T cells of mothers and their children. That paper adds: A few healthy Caucasian mothers served as donors, and their six children did as well.

This clonotype originated in a boy younger than 18 in good health. Sequencing was carried out using blood. This chain links TRBV7-2 with TRBJ2-1; no firm D call. The CDR3 protein is CASSPQTYNEQFF. In DNA form, the CDR3 reads TGTGCCAGCAGCCCCCAAACCTACAATGAGCAGTTCTTC.